One sample yielded the 27 T cell receptor beta chains listed below, sequenced in a study of blood T cells in healthy people across ages. The second PCR ran roughly 6 to 11 cycles with a sample-barcoded 5' primer and J-beta primers. TCRdb used MiXCR to reprocess the 5' RACE reads, holding one entry per CDR3 protein. The table lists about 1.1 million distinct CDR3 sequences, under 40% of them singletons, with approximately 14% in the top ten. The sample comprised blood. The receptors derive from a man aged 18 to 29 in good health.

The chain recombines TRBV12-3 or TRBV12-4 with TRBJ2-1; no definite D call. The CDR3 is made up of 14 amino acids. Trimming pared 7 bases from V and 9 bases from J, leaving 19 bases between. This CDR3 reads CASTNSPDIGEQFF. The CDR3 bases are TGTGCCAGCACCAATAGCCCGGATATTGGTGAGCAGTTCTTC.

This clonotype was seen a handful of times. The chain joins TRBV29-1 to TRBJ2-1; 8 nucleotides agree with TRBD1. The junction had 2 bases not matched to a gene; V was cut back by 7 bases and J by 6 bases. The CDR3 extends over 11 amino acids. Looked up from germline, CDR1 is SQVTM and CDR2 is ANQGSEA. DNA for the CDR3: TGCAGCGGGACAGGGTCCAATGAGCAGTTCTTC. This codes for CSGTGSNEQFF.

There are a few counts of this clonotype. The chain recombines TRBV3-1 with TRBJ2-6, with D possibly matching TRBD1 (6 bases). V was trimmed by 2 bases and J by 0 bases, leaving 14 bases between them. From germline, CDR1 is LGHDT and CDR2 YNNKEL (reference sequence). This CDR3 spans 18 amino acids. The DNA for the CDR3 is TGTGCCAGCAGCCAACCGGGACAATCCAGCTCTGGGGCCAACGTCCTGACTTTC. Encoded protein: CASSQPGQSSSGANVLTF.

This clonotype was recorded only once. The chain links TRBV4-2 to TRBJ1-6; no reliable D call. Germline values: CDR1 LGHNA, CDR2 YNFKEQ. The V and J ends lost 3 bases and 7 bases respectively, with 4 bases between them. The CDR3 has 12 residues. CDR3 coding DNA: TGTGCCAGCAGCCACCAAAATTCACCCCTCCACTTT. Translating it yields CASSHQNSPLHF.

The chain is built from TRBV20-1 and TRBJ2-7; D may match TRBD1 or TRBD2 (5 bases each). This CDR3 is 14 amino acids long. With 4 bases removed from V and 0 bases from J, the gap between germline ends came to 13 bases. Germline CDR1 DFQATT, CDR2 SNEGSKA (reference sequence). The CDR3 bases are TGCAGTGCTACCCCGGGACGTTACTCCTACGAGCAGTACTTC. Translation: CSATPGRYSYEQYF.

This clonotype has only a few counts. The rearrangement uses TRBV15 and TRBJ1-1, with D perhaps TRBD1 (5 bases). V was trimmed by 4 bases and J by 3 bases, leaving 15 bases between them. Germline V gene sequence: CDR1 LNHNV, CDR2 YYDKDF (reference sequence). CDR3 length: 15 residues. DNA of the CDR3: TGTGCCACCAGCACCTTGACAGAGCTGGACACTGAAGCTTTCTTT. Its translation is CATSTLTELDTEAFF.

V gene TRBV20-1 combines with J gene TRBJ2-5; 9 positions agree with TRBD1. CDR3 length: 15 residues. V lost 6 bases, J lost 1 base, and 9 bases stayed unmatched. The germline gives CDR1 DFQATT, CDR2 SNEGSKA (reference sequence). CDR3 nucleotides: TGCAGTGCCCAACCCGGACAGGGGATCCAAGAGACCCAGTACTTC. It codes for CSAQPGQGIQETQYF.

This clonotype showed up many times. V gene TRBV12-3 or TRBV12-4 combines with J gene TRBJ2-7; 7 nucleotides match TRBD1. The V gene end was trimmed by 3 bases and the J gene end by 2 bases; junction bases not matched to a gene: 4. This CDR3 has 14 residues. CDR3 DNA: TGTGCCAGCAGTTTGGGGACAGAAACCTACGAGCAGTACTTC. This codes for CASSLGTETYEQYF.

The rearrangement joins TRBV13 to TRBJ2-7; D is unresolved. Trimming shortened V by 5 bases and J by 3 bases, and 11 bases separated the two germline ends. This CDR3 has 13 amino acids. The V gene's germline CDR1 is PRHDT and CDR2 FYEKMQ (reference sequence). The CDR3 DNA sequence: TGTGCCAGCAGCCTGGAACCAGGCTACGAGCAGTACTTC. Protein sequence: CASSLEPGYEQYF. The full variable domain, rest sourced from reference TRBV13 and TRBJ2-7, is AAGVIQSPRHLIKEKRETATLKCYPIPRHDTVYWYQQGPGQDPQFLISFYEKMQSDKGSIPDRFSAQQFSDYHSELNMSSLELGDSALYFCASSLEPGYEQYFGPGTRLTVT.

This clonotype was detected many times. J is TRBJ1-2 and V is TRBV7-9, with D tentatively TRBD1 (5 bases). The length of the CDR3 is 13 residues. V dropped 1 base and J dropped 4 bases, with 7 bases sitting between them. The V gene's germline CDR1 is SEHNR and CDR2 FQNEAQ (reference sequence). The CDR3 spells CASSLDDSYGYTF. As DNA, the CDR3 is TGTGCCAGCAGCTTAGACGACAGCTATGGCTACACCTTC.

The chain carries TRBV29-1 and TRBJ1-1, with TRBD1 matching 8 bases. The CDR3 loop spans 14 amino acids. Trimming at V came to 5 bases and at J to 1 base, leaving 6 bases not matched to a gene. Germline V gives CDR1 SQVTM, CDR2 ANQGSEA. The CDR3 spells CSVHRQGKNTEAFF. The DNA for the CDR3 is TGCAGCGTTCATCGACAGGGGAAGAACACTGAAGCTTTCTTT.

Turning to this clonotype: This clone may be a read error of a much larger clone one base away. The V call is TRBV20-1, the J call TRBJ2-1; 8 nucleotides align to TRBD2. The germline V gene has CDR1 DFQATT and CDR2 SNEGSKA (reference sequence). V lost 4 bases to trimming and J lost 13 bases; unmatched junction nucleotides: 12. The CDR3 has 13 amino acids. CDR3 DNA: TGCAGTGCTAAAAGCGGGGGTATAGAGACCCAGTTCTTC. This translates into CSAKSGGIETQFF.

This clonotype has only a few counts. The V call is TRBV6-1, the J call TRBJ2-1, with a weak D call TRBD2 (5 bases). Germline CDR1 and CDR2: MNHNS and SASEGT. Deletions cut 5 bases from V and 3 bases from J, with 23 bases between. The length of the CDR3 is 18 residues. CDR3 protein: CASSPQSPEGNIYNEQFF. The CDR3 DNA follows: TGTGCCAGCAGTCCTCAAAGCCCCGAGGGAAACATCTACAATGAGCAGTTCTTC.

A few counts support this clonotype. V is TRBV11-2 and J is TRBJ2-7, with TRBD2 matching over 9 bases. CDR3 length: 14 amino acids. Germline-derived CDR1 and CDR2 are SGHAT and FQNNGV. After removal of 3 bases from V and 4 bases from J, the junction contained 4 bases not matched to a gene. CDR3 nucleotide sequence: TGTGCCAGCAGCTTTAGCGGGGGTCCGTACGAGCAGTACTTC. Translated, it gives CASSFSGGPYEQYF.

The chain is built from TRBV29-1 and TRBJ2-7, with a possible D match to TRBD2 (5 bases). V lost 6 bases and J 5 bases, leaving 17 bases between the germline ends. CDR1 and CDR2 (germline): SQVTM, ANQGSEA. CDR3 length: 13 residues. Written as DNA, the CDR3 is TGCAGCGTCCGGGTCTCTGGGAGTCACGAGCAGTACTTC. This sequence encodes CSVRVSGSHEQYF.

In this sample, this clonotype turned up a few times. This chain connects TRBV11-1 to TRBJ1-1; D gene ambiguous. CDR1 and CDR2 (germline): SGHAT, FQDESV (reference sequence). This CDR3 spans 16 amino acids. The V gene lost 2 bases and the J gene lost 1 base, with 14 bases spanning the gap. CDR3 in amino acids: CASSLRVGATNTEAFF. CDR3 in DNA: TGTGCCAGCAGCTTAAGAGTAGGAGCGACGAACACTGAAGCTTTCTTT.

This clonotype occurred a few times. The chain employs TRBV7-2 and TRBJ1-2; the D is unclear. This CDR3 spans 15 amino acids. Trimming took off 2 bases at V and 0 bases at J, with 10 bases between the two ends. CDR1 is SGHTA and CDR2 is FQGNSA in the germline V gene. Here the CDR3 reads CASSLNPLANYGYTF. The CDR3, as DNA: TGTGCCAGCAGCTTAAATCCGTTGGCTAACTATGGCTACACCTTC. Drawing the rest from reference TRBV7-2 and TRBJ1-2, the complete variable domain is GAGVSQSPSNKVTEKGKDVELRCDPISGHTALYWYRQSLGQGLEFLIYFQGNSAPDKSGLPSDRFSAERTGGSVSTLTIQRTQQEDSAVYLCASSLNPLANYGYTFGSGTRLTVV.

A few counts support this clonotype. V is TRBV6-5 and J is TRBJ2-7; D possibly matches TRBD1 or TRBD2 (5 bases each). V lost 8 bases to trimming and J lost 6 bases, with 17 bases between them. CDR1 is MNHEY, CDR2 SVGAGI, per germline. This CDR3 has 13 amino acids. The CDR3 region is CASSRTGLSEQYF. The CDR3 nucleotides read TGTGCCAGCTCCCGGACGGGGCTAAGCGAGCAGTACTTC.

The V and J genes are TRBV10-3 and TRBJ1-5; TRBD1 is a possible D gene (6 bases). The germline CDR1 and CDR2 sequences are ENHRY and SYGVKD. V was clipped by 2 bases and J by 4 bases, with 12 bases between them. The CDR3 consists of 15 residues. This CDR3 is CAISEGDRTNQPQHF. For the CDR3, the DNA is TGTGCCATCAGTGAGGGAGACAGGACGAATCAGCCCCAGCATTTT.

The gene calls are TRBV7-2 and TRBJ2-2, with 8 bases matching TRBD2. Germline CDR1 reads SGHTA; CDR2 reads FQGNSA. V lost 6 bases, J lost 5 bases, and 11 bases stayed unmatched. The CDR3 sequence is 16 residues long. The CDR3 spells CASSSGSGGLTGELFF. CDR3 nucleotides: TGTGCCAGCAGTTCAGGGAGCGGGGGCTTGACCGGGGAGCTGTTTTTT.

The chain joins TRBV6-2 or TRBV6-3 to TRBJ2-7; either TRBD1 or TRBD2 may fit D (5 bases each). The CDR3 totals 11 residues. The germline V gene has CDR1 MNHEY and CDR2 SVGEGT. CDR3 sequence: CSGAPSYEQYF. CDR3 sequence (DNA): TGTTCCGGGGCTCCCTCCTACGAGCAGTACTTC.

V is TRBV4-3 and J is TRBJ2-1; D may correspond to TRBD1 or TRBD2 (5 bases each). Trimming cost V 0 bases and J 6 bases, with 9 bases left between them. The CDR3 is 14 amino acids. Germline V gene lookup returns CDR1 LGHNA and CDR2 YSLEER. The DNA of the CDR3 is TGCGCCAGCAGCCAAGATGTGGGACCCAATGAGCAGTTCTTC. Amino acids: CASSQDVGPNEQFF.

The chain carries TRBV20-1 and TRBJ1-4; tentatively, D is TRBD1 (5 bases). This CDR3 region has 14 residues. From germline, CDR1 is DFQATT and CDR2 SNEGSKA (reference sequence). The CDR3 DNA reads TGCGGATTACAGAGGGGCGACCCGAGTGAAAAACTGTTTTTT. This encodes CGLQRGDPSEKLFF.

This clonotype was counted between two and nine times. The J gene is TRBJ1-2, the V gene TRBV6-2 or TRBV6-3; D uncertain. V gave up 4 bases and J gave up 4 bases, with 7 bases separating them. Germline loops: CDR1 MNHEY, CDR2 SVGEGT. This CDR3 has 12 amino acids. The CDR3 loop is CASSWTAYGYTF. CDR3 sequence (DNA): TGTGCCAGCAGTTGGACGGCCTATGGCTACACCTTC.

In this sample, this clonotype turned up a few times. The J gene is TRBJ2-7, the V gene TRBV4-2; no definite D call. CDR3 length: 15 residues. The V end lost 1 base, the J end lost 2 bases, and 12 bases lay between the germline ends. Germline CDR1 and CDR2: LGHNA and YNFKEQ. The CDR3 coding sequence is TGTGCCAGCAGCCAAGGAGGTTTAAGGACCTACGAGCAGTACTTC. Its protein is CASSQGGLRTYEQYF.

This clonotype turned up a few times. V and J are TRBV6-5 and TRBJ1-2; tentatively, D is TRBD1 (6 bases). Trimming removed 4 bases from V and 0 bases from J, with 12 bases in between. Germline V gene sequence: CDR1 MNHEY, CDR2 SVGAGI. The CDR3 runs 15 residues. CDR3 coding DNA: TGTGCCAGCAGTTTCGGGACACCTTCTAACTATGGCTACACCTTC. Protein sequence: CASSFGTPSNYGYTF.

Notes on this clonotype: One end of the junction is discordant with germline, which a read error may explain. V is TRBV12-3 or TRBV12-4 and J is TRBJ1-1; 12 nucleotides agree with TRBD1. This CDR3 region has 16 residues. The CDR3 spells CASRRDRGRSFPEAIF. The CDR3 nucleotides are TGTGCCAGCAGAAGGGACAGGGGGCGATCTTTTCCTGAAGCTATCTTT.